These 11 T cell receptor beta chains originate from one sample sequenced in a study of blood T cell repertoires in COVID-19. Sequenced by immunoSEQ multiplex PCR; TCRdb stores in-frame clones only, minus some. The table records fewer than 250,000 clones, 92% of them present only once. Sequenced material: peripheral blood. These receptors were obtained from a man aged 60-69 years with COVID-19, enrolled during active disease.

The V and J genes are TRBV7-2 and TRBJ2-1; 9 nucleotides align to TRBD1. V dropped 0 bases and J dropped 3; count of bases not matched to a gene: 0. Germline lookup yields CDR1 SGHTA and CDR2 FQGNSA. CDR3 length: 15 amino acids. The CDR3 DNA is TGTGCCAGCAGCTTAGCGGGACAGGGCTACAATGAGCAGTTCTTC. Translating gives CASSLAGQGYNEQFF.

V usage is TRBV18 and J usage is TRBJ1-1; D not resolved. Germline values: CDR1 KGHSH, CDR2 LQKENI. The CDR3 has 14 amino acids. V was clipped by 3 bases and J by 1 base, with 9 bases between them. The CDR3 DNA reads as TGTGCCAGCTCACCGTCAGCGGGGAACACTGAAGCTTTCTTT. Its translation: CASSPSAGNTEAFF.

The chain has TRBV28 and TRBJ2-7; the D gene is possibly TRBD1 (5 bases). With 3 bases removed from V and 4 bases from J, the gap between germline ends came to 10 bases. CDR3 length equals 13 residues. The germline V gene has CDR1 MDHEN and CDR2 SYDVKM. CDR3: CASSLSRVYEQYF. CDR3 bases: TGTGCCAGCAGTTTGTCCAGGGTTTACGAGCAGTACTTC. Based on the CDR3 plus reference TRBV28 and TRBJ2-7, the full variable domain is DVKVTQSSRYLVKRTGEKVFLECVQDMDHENMFWYRQDPGLGLRLIYFSYDVKMKEKGDIPEGYSVSREKKERFSLILESASTNQTSMYLCASSLSRVYEQYFGPGTRLTVT.

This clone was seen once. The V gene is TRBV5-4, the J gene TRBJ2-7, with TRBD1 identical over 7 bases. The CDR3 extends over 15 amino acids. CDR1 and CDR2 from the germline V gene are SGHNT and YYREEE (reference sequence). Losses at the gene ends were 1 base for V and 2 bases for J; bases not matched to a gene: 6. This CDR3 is CASSLIGRGTYEQYF. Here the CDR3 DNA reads TGTGCCAGCAGCTTGATTGGCAGGGGGACCTACGAGCAGTACTTC. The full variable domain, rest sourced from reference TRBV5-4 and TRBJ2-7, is ETGVTQSPTHLIKTRGQQVTLRCSSQSGHNTVSWYQQALGQGPQFIFQYYREEENGRGNFPPRFSGLQFPNYSSELNVNALELDDSALYLCASSLIGRGTYEQYFGPGTRLTVT.

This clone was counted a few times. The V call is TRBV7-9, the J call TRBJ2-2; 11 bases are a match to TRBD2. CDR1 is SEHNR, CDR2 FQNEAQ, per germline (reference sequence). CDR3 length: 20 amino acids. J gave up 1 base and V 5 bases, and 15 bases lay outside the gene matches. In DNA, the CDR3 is TGTGCCAGCAGCACACGCGCTCGGCTAGCGGGGGGTATGAACACCGGGGAGCTGTTTTTT. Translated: CASSTRARLAGGMNTGELFF.

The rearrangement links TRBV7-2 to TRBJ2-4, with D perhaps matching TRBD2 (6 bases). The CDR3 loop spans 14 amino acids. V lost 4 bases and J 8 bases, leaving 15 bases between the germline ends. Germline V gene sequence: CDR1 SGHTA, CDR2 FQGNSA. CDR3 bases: TGTGCCAGCAGCTCTAGCGTAGGTGGGGACATTCAGTACTTC. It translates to CASSSSVGGDIQYF.

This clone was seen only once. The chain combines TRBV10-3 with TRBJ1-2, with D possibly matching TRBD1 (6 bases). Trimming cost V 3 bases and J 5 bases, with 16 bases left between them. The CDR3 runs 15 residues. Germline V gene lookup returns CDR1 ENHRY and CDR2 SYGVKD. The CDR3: CAISENLPGQYGYTF. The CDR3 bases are TGTGCCATCAGTGAAAATCTCCCGGGACAATATGGCTACACCTTC.

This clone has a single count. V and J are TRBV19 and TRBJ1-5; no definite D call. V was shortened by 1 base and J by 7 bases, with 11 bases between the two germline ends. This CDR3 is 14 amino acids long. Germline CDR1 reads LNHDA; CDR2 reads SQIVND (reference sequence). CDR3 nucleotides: TGTGCCAGTAGTATAGTCCCGGCGGTACAGCCCCAGCATTTT. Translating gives CASSIVPAVQPQHF.

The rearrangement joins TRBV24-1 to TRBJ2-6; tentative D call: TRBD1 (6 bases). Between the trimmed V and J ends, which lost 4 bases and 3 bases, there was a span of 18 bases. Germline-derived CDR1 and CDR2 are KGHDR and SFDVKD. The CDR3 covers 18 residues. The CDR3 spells CATSDSTGTLSGANVLTF. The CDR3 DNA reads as TGTGCCACCAGTGACTCTACAGGGACGCTGAGTGGGGCCAACGTCCTGACTTTC.

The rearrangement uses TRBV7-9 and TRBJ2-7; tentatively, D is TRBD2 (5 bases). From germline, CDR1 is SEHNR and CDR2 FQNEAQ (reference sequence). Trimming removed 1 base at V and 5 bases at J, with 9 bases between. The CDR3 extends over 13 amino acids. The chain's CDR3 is CASSLGLRDEQYF. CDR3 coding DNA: TGTGCCAGCAGCTTAGGACTAAGGGACGAGCAGTACTTC.

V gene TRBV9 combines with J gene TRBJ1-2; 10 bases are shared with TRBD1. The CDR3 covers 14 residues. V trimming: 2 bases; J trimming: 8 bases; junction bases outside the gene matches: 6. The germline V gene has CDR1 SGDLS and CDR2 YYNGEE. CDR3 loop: CASSVGTGDRGYTF. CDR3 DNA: TGTGCCAGCAGCGTCGGGACAGGGGATAGAGGCTACACCTTC.